One and the same sample provided the 24 T cell receptor beta chains below, sequenced in a study of T cells in Graves' hyperthyroidism and ophthalmopathy. Researchers amplified the TCR beta CDR3 regions from RNA transcripts. First-round RT-PCR targeting the TCR CDR3 was performed with the HTBI primer set. TCRdb used MiXCR to reprocess the multiplex PCR reads, holding one entry per CDR3 protein. The sample records approximately 610,000 distinct CDR3 sequences, roughly 15% being singletons. Material for sequencing was blood. The receptors originated from a woman aged 40 to 50 with Graves' ophthalmopathy.

This clonotype came up many times. The V and J genes are TRBV6-1 and TRBJ2-7, with 9 bases matching TRBD2. V was clipped by 5 bases and J by 3 bases; unmatched bases: 8. Germline V lookup: CDR1 MNHNS, CDR2 SASEGT. This CDR3 spans 15 amino acids. CDR3 residues: CASSQGTSRGYEQYF. In DNA form, the CDR3 reads TGTGCCAGCAGTCAGGGGACTAGCAGGGGCTACGAGCAGTACTTC.

This clonotype appeared many times. At one of its ends the junction is not consistent with the germline gene, which may arise from a read error. The V call is TRBV20-1, the J call TRBJ2-7; weak D call: TRBD2 (5 bases). CDR1 is DFQATT and CDR2 is SNEGSKA in the germline V gene (reference sequence). This CDR3 contains 13 residues. CDR3 sequence reads: CSAYQRPTYELYF. The CDR3 DNA reads TGCAGTGCCTATCAGCGGCCTACCTACGAGCTGTACTTC.

The sample holds many counts of this clonotype. V is TRBV6-5 and J is TRBJ2-7, with a weak D call TRBD2 (6 bases). Trimming took 2 bases from V and 0 from J, leaving 11 bases between them. The germline V gene encodes CDR1 MNHEY and CDR2 SVGAGI. This CDR3 is built from 15 residues. CDR3 sequence (DNA): TGTGCCAGCAGTTACGGGGGGACGGCCTCCTACGAGCAGTACTTC. It yields the protein CASSYGGTASYEQYF.

As for this clonotype: A single base separates this from a much larger clone, so it may be a read error. The chain joins TRBV7-9 to TRBJ2-5, with D perhaps assigned TRBD1 or TRBD2 (6 bases each). Trimming removed 8 bases from V and 3 bases from J, with 13 bases in between. The CDR3 runs to 13 residues. The germline V gene encodes CDR1 SEHNR and CDR2 FQNEAQ (reference sequence). CDR3 sequence (DNA): TGTGCCAGCGGCTCGAGGGGGGAAGAGACCCAGTACTTC. It is translated as CASGSRGEETQYF.

This clonotype was seen at least ten times. The chain couples TRBV19 to TRBJ1-5, with D hard to call. The germline V gene encodes CDR1 LNHDA and CDR2 SQIVND (reference sequence). Between the trimmed V and J ends, which lost 3 bases and 6 bases, there was a span of 15 bases. The CDR3 sequence is 15 residues long. In nucleotides, the CDR3 is TGTGCCAGTAGTATTTTGGCAGCACAAGGTCAGCCCCAGCATTTT. This gives the protein CASSILAAQGQPQHF.

The gene calls are TRBV4-1 and TRBJ2-5; D remains unclear. This CDR3 has 14 residues. Trimming removed 0 bases from V and 3 bases from J, with 8 bases in between. Germline CDR1 and CDR2: MGHRA and YSYEKL. The CDR3 loop is CASSQDEREETQYF. The CDR3 DNA reads as TGCGCCAGCAGCCAAGACGAAAGGGAAGAGACCCAGTACTTC.

This clonotype was recorded many times. The chain recombines TRBV12-3 or TRBV12-4 with TRBJ2-7, with D uncertain. This CDR3 has 14 amino acids. Trimming pared 0 bases from V and 3 bases from J, leaving 9 bases between. The CDR3 reads CASSLALSDYEQYF. In DNA form, the CDR3 reads TGTGCCAGCAGTTTAGCCTTAAGCGACTACGAGCAGTACTTC.

This clonotype was recorded many times. The V call is TRBV28, the J call TRBJ2-7, with TRBD2 matching over 12 bases. CDR3 size: 15 residues. Trimming removed 6 bases from V and 2 bases from J; junction bases left unmatched: 5. Germline values: CDR1 MDHEN, CDR2 SYDVKM. DNA of the CDR3: TGTGCCAGCAGGGAAACTAGCGGGAGGACCTACGAGCAGTACTTC. Translation: CASRETSGRTYEQYF.

This clonotype was found a few times. V usage is TRBV19 and J usage is TRBJ2-2; 7 nucleotides align to TRBD1. Germline CDR1 is LNHDA and CDR2 is SQIVND (reference sequence). CDR3 length: 18 amino acids. Trimming removed 1 base from V and 4 bases from J; junction bases left unmatched: 12. CDR3 in amino acids: CASSIGRTGARVTGELFF. The CDR3, as DNA: TGTGCCAGTAGTATAGGGCGGACAGGAGCCCGCGTCACCGGGGAGCTGTTTTTT.

In its sample, this clonotype was seen many times. The chain couples TRBV6-1 to TRBJ2-7, with 7 bases that match TRBD2. The CDR3 runs to 17 residues. Trimming removed 3 bases from V and 1 base from J; junction bases left unmatched: 12. Germline CDR1 MNHNS, CDR2 SASEGT. The DNA for the CDR3 is TGTGCCAGCAGTGAGATCCCCTTTTGGGGAGGGTCCTACGAGCAGTACTTC. Protein sequence: CASSEIPFWGGSYEQYF.

The table lists this clonotype with many counts. The chain couples TRBV6-4 to TRBJ2-2; D might be TRBD2 (6 bases). The CDR3 has 15 amino acids. Trimming removed 2 bases from V and 1 base from J, with 8 bases in between. Germline CDR1 MRHNA, CDR2 SNTAGT. DNA of the CDR3: TGTGCCAGCAGTGACGGAGGGAGGAACACCGGGGAGCTGTTTTTT. Its translation: CASSDGGRNTGELFF.

This clonotype has more than one count but fewer than ten. J is TRBJ2-5 and V is TRBV20-1; D is undetermined. The CDR3 sequence is 15 residues long. Germline V gene lookup returns CDR1 DFQATT and CDR2 SNEGSKA (reference sequence). Trimming took 1 base from V and 2 from J, leaving 14 bases between them. The CDR3 nucleotides read TGCAGTGCTAGAGCCCCAGTTGGAAAACAAGAGACCCAGTACTTC. Residues: CSARAPVGKQETQYF.

This clonotype was seen many times. The chain carries TRBV6-5 and TRBJ1-6; no firm D call. CDR3 length: 15 amino acids. V dropped 2 bases and J dropped 7 bases, with 12 bases sitting between them. Germline V gene data show CDR1 as MNHEY and CDR2 as SVGAGI. The CDR3 DNA is TGTGCCAGCAGTTACGAGTGGGGAGGAAATTCACCCCTCCACTTT. Amino acids: CASSYEWGGNSPLHF.

This clonotype showed up many times. CDR3 in amino acids: CASSYSISQPQHF. Here the CDR3 DNA reads TGTGCCAGCAGTTACTCGATTTCTCAGCCCCAGCATTTT. The chain has TRBV6-2 or TRBV6-3 and TRBJ1-5; D not resolved. Germline V lookup: CDR1 MNHEY, CDR2 SVGEGT. This CDR3 comprises 13 residues. V was trimmed by 0 bases and J by 6 bases, leaving 6 bases between them.

This clonotype was found many times. This chain links TRBV20-1 with TRBJ2-5, with 9 bases matching TRBD2. V gave up 0 bases and J gave up 5 bases; unmatched junction bases: 7. CDR3 length equals 15 residues. Germline V gene lookup returns CDR1 DFQATT and CDR2 SNEGSKA (reference sequence). The CDR3 sequence: CSARDSGRGKETQYF. DNA of the CDR3: TGCAGTGCTAGAGATAGCGGGAGAGGGAAGGAGACCCAGTACTTC.

This clonotype was recorded at least ten times. This chain connects TRBV6-2 or TRBV6-3 to TRBJ1-3; D ambiguous. This CDR3 has 18 residues. V shed 0 bases and J shed 0 bases, with 15 bases lying between them. CDR1 is MNHEY, CDR2 SVGEGT, per germline. The CDR3 reads CASSYSWPASTSGNTIYF. The CDR3 DNA sequence: TGTGCCAGCAGTTACTCGTGGCCGGCCAGCACCTCTGGAAACACCATATATTTT.

This clonotype was counted a few times. A read error may be the cause here, since a much bigger clone is one base away. The J gene is TRBJ2-2, the V gene TRBV29-1, with D tentatively TRBD1 (6 bases). Germline CDR1 SQVTM, CDR2 ANQGSEA. The V end was cut by 5 bases, the J end by 6 bases, with 19 bases between. There are 15 residues in the CDR3. As DNA, the CDR3 is TGCAGCGTTAAGTTGTGGCAGGGGAGCGCCGGGGAGCTGTTTTTT. Translation gives CSVKLWQGSAGELFF.

The chain joins TRBV10-3 to TRBJ1-2; 7 nucleotides line up with TRBD1. Looked up from germline, CDR1 is ENHRY and CDR2 is SYGVKD. This CDR3 has 13 residues. V gave up 6 bases and J gave up 6 bases; unmatched junction bases: 7. CDR3 in amino acids: CAISETGWDGYTF. As DNA, the CDR3 is TGTGCCATCAGCGAGACAGGGTGGGATGGCTACACCTTC.

This clonotype was counted at least ten times. The chain recombines TRBV19 with TRBJ1-5; D remains unclear. The CDR3 extends over 13 amino acids. The ends were cut back, 3 bases at V and 3 bases at J, with 6 bases in the middle. CDR1 is LNHDA, CDR2 SQIVND, per germline (reference sequence). CDR3: CASSISYNQPQHF. The CDR3 nucleotides read TGTGCCAGTAGTATCAGTTACAATCAGCCCCAGCATTTT.

The table lists this clonotype with many counts. The gene calls are TRBV6-1 and TRBJ1-5, with 10 bases matching TRBD1. V was pared by 3 bases and J by 2 bases, with 7 bases of the junction left unmatched. The CDR3 length is 17 residues. CDR1 and CDR2 from the germline V gene are MNHNS and SASEGT. CDR3 region: CASSEATGTGGNQPQHF. Written as DNA, the CDR3 is TGTGCCAGCAGTGAGGCCACCGGGACAGGGGGCAATCAGCCCCAGCATTTT.

This clonotype came up a few times. V gene TRBV7-2 combines with J gene TRBJ2-5; 7 bases align to TRBD2. Looked up from germline, CDR1 is SGHTA and CDR2 is FQGNSA. The CDR3 is made up of 15 amino acids. V lost 5 bases, J lost 5 bases, and 11 bases stayed unmatched. The CDR3 DNA is TGTGCCAGCAGCACGGGGGAGGGAGAAAGGGAGACCCAGTACTTC. As protein: CASSTGEGERETQYF.

V is TRBV10-3 and J is TRBJ1-1; 9 bases map to TRBD1. Trimming at V came to 2 bases and at J to 8 bases, leaving 6 bases not matched to a gene. Germline CDR1 and CDR2: ENHRY and SYGVKD. The CDR3 loop spans 14 amino acids. CDR3 protein: CAISEREQGAEAFF. DNA for the CDR3: TGTGCCATCAGTGAGAGGGAACAGGGGGCCGAAGCTTTCTTT.

The rearrangement uses TRBV2 and TRBJ2-7; 9 positions agree with TRBD1. Trimming at V came to 8 bases and at J to 4 bases, leaving 15 bases not matched to a gene. Germline loops: CDR1 SNHLY, CDR2 FYNNEI. The CDR3 contains 16 residues. The CDR3 DNA reads TGTGCCAGCCTTCCGGCACGACAGGGGGACGGATACGAGCAGTACTTC. This translates into CASLPARQGDGYEQYF.

The sample holds many counts of this clonotype. V usage is TRBV7-2 and J usage is TRBJ2-4, with D unclear. CDR3 length: 16 amino acids. Germline V gene sequence: CDR1 SGHTA, CDR2 FQGNSA. With 5 bases removed from V and 0 bases from J, the gap between germline ends came to 14 bases. CDR3 protein: CASSTTGGVAKNIQYF. CDR3 DNA: TGTGCCAGCAGCACCACTGGCGGAGTAGCCAAAAACATTCAGTACTTC.